Within the sample, the clone carrying this T cell receptor (beta chain) is medium-sized. The antigen remains undetermined. Whole-study findings and limits: Tumor memory CD4+ T cell TCR gene usage clustered with blood and lymph node memory CD4+ cells and lymph node naive CD4+ cells. Larger-cohort validation covered only one TCR beta V-J rearrangement.

Semi-nested PCR with Nested Universal Primer A followed constant-region reverse priming of full-length variable regions. TCRdb recomputed calls from the 5' RACE reads with MiXCR, one row per CDR3 protein. The repertoire holds more than 8,500 distinct CDR3 sequences, with less than 30% as singletons. Tregs were sorted as CD4+CD25+CD127-/low cells. CDR1 and CDR2 (germline): PRHDT, FYEKMQ (reference sequence). This CDR3 contains 13 residues. V was clipped by 1 base and J by 5 bases, with 8 bases between them. Sequencing was performed on Tregs sorted from blood. This receptor was obtained from a female donor with breast cancer. This rearrangement joins TRBV13 to TRBJ1-1; D remains unclear. In nucleotides, the CDR3 is TGTGCCAGCAGCTTAGTGGGAGAAACTGAAGCTTTCTTT. Translating gives CASSLVGETEAFF.